The text below deals with one T cell receptor (beta chain). The data stem from a study of blood T cell repertoires in COVID-19. Study context: Material from acute and convalescent COVID-19 was sourced from the United States, Italy and Spain.

Original processing methods: From reference gene primer amplification, estimates of nucleated cell counts were derived. The repertoire was sequenced with immunoSEQ multiplex PCR; TCRdb's copy has only in-frame clones and lacks some. The V and J calls and the clone size are those of that table, but D and trimming were determined from the DNA. The table lists approximately 300,000 clones, roughly 90% of them singletons. The CDR3 is made up of 16 amino acids. The V and J ends lost 0 bases and 0 bases respectively, with 11 bases between them. Germline-derived CDR1 and CDR2 are LGHNA and YSLEER. V and J are TRBV4-3 and TRBJ2-5; D is ambiguous. The sequence was obtained from a man younger than 35 who had recovered from COVID-19. Material for sequencing was peripheral blood. The CDR3 protein is CASSQEFNRYQETQYF. The CDR3 DNA reads as TGCGCCAGCAGCCAAGAATTTAACAGATACCAAGAGACCCAGTACTTC.